The clone carrying this TCR beta chain was seen many times. The data originate from a study of regulatory T cells in long-lasting Graves disease. CDR3-region Arm-PCR and iRepertoire HTBI primers produced the TCR beta libraries. Each CDR3 protein is one row after TCRdb ran MiXCR on the multiplex PCR reads. This sample carries more than 300,000 distinct CDR3 sequences, 10% to 15% of them seen once, and the ten largest clones take approximately 17%. Germline lookup yields CDR1 KGHSH and CDR2 LQKENI. The V gene lost 1 base and the J gene lost 6 bases, with 12 bases spanning the gap. CDR3 size: 14 residues. Time point here: newly diagnosed GD, antithyroid drugs for less than 3 months. The TCR library was made from RNA that had been extracted from PBMCs in TRIzol. These records were also assigned to another study, of T cells in Graves' hyperthyroidism and ophthalmopathy. That work states: Uncontrolled infection, other autoimmune disease, pregnancy or lactation barred patients from enrollment. Blood also held most thyroid clonotypes expanded beyond 0.001.

The chain carries TRBV18 and TRBJ1-1; no clear D gene. The material sequenced was peripheral blood mononuclear cells (PBMCs), taken at new diagnosis, from a patient treated with antithyroid drugs. The clonotype originates from a woman under 30 with Graves disease. CDR3: CASSPRPRLPEAFF. In nucleotides, the CDR3 is TGTGCCAGCTCACCACGTCCGCGACTACCTGAAGCTTTCTTT.